This passage covers 18 T cell receptor beta chains from one sample sequenced in a study of shared clonotypes between healthy human individuals. TCRdb keeps only in-frame clones here, not all; method: immunoSEQ multiplex PCR. The table has about 2.3 million clones, roughly 92% seen once. Input material: naive CD4+ T cells from PBMCs. Indicated subset: CD45RA+ positively selected. The origin of the receptors is a man aged 18 to 35 in good health. Some clones in this sample may be carry-over from other donors' samples.

This sequence joins TRBV6-1 and TRBJ2-7, with 13 bases matching TRBD2. The germline CDR1 and CDR2 sequences are MNHNS and SASEGT. The J segment lost 8 bases and the V segment lost 9 bases, leaving 7 bases of the junction unmatched. The CDR3 has 13 amino acids. The chain's CDR3 is CASDGLAGVKQYF. As DNA, the CDR3 is TGTGCCAGTGACGGACTAGCGGGAGTGAAGCAGTACTTC.

The count of this clone is one. V gene TRBV7-9 combines with J gene TRBJ1-4; D is unclear. The CDR3 is 14 amino acids. V lost 5 bases to trimming and J lost 5 bases, with 12 bases between them. In germline, CDR1 is SEHNR, CDR2 FQNEAQ (reference sequence). In DNA form, the CDR3 reads TGTGCCAGCAGCATGAACGGACGGAATGAAAAACTGTTTTTT. Its protein product is CASSMNGRNEKLFF.

The J gene is TRBJ2-7, the V gene TRBV28, with 9 bases fitting TRBD2. V shed 7 bases, J shed 3 bases, and the junction held 10 bases outside the gene matches. The CDR3 has 15 residues. Per the germline V gene, CDR1 is MDHEN and CDR2 is SYDVKM. CDR3 in DNA: TGTGCCAGCACCCAGTTGCTAGCGGGGAACTACGAGCAGTACTTC. Its translation: CASTQLLAGNYEQYF.

The rearrangement links TRBV10-3 to TRBJ2-3; 11 bases match TRBD1. This CDR3 is built from 17 residues. J lost 4 bases, V lost 5 bases, and 11 bases had no gene match. The V gene's germline CDR1 is ENHRY and CDR2 SYGVKD. The CDR3 is CAISPRPGQGVADTQYF. The CDR3 DNA reads as TGTGCCATCAGTCCCCGGCCGGGACAGGGGGTAGCAGATACGCAGTATTTT.

The chain joins TRBV29-1 to TRBJ1-5; D is ambiguous. Trimming shortened V by 3 bases and J by 3 bases, and 9 bases separated the two germline ends. Germline assignment: CDR1 SQVTM and CDR2 ANQGSEA. CDR3 length equals 13 residues. CDR3: CSVDAGANQPQHF. CDR3 DNA sequence: TGCAGCGTTGACGCCGGAGCCAATCAGCCCCAGCATTTT. Drawing the rest from reference TRBV29-1 and TRBJ1-5, the complete variable domain is SAVISQKPSRDICQRGTSLTIQCQVDSQVTMMFWYRQQPGQSLTLIATANQGSEATYESGFVIDKFPISRPNLTFSTLTVSNMSPEDSSIYLCSVDAGANQPQHFGDGTRLSIL.

V and J are TRBV7-2 and TRBJ1-4; D unclear. The CDR3 extends over 14 amino acids. With 4 bases removed from V and 0 bases from J, the gap between germline ends came to 6 bases. Germline loops: CDR1 SGHTA, CDR2 FQGNSA. CDR3 DNA sequence: TGTGCCAGCAGCTCCCTTGCAACTAATGAAAAACTGTTTTTT. It codes for CASSSLATNEKLFF.

The chain uses TRBV14 and TRBJ1-2; D gene uncertain. The CDR3 is 13 amino acids. V was pared by 1 base and J by 4 bases, with 7 bases between. Germline V gives CDR1 SGHDN, CDR2 FVKESK. CDR3 region: CASSQGEAYGYTF. CDR3 coding DNA: TGTGCCAGCAGCCAAGGCGAGGCCTATGGCTACACCTTC.

This clone was seen a few times. The same CDR3 is also encoded by other DNA sequences in this sample. The CDR3 is CASSATRNTEAFF. The CDR3 DNA reads TGTGCCAGCAGCGCAACAAGGAACACTGAAGCTTTCTTT. The J gene is TRBJ1-1, the V gene TRBV6-1; D unresolved. Between the trimmed V and J ends, which lost 6 bases and 1 base, there was a span of 9 bases. The CDR3 length is 13 residues. CDR1 is MNHNS, CDR2 SASEGT, per germline.

This rearrangement joins TRBV18 to TRBJ1-2, with TRBD1 as a possible D gene (5 bases). V lost 3 bases and J 1 base, leaving 12 bases between the germline ends. Per germline, CDR1 KGHSH and CDR2 LQKENI. The CDR3 runs 15 residues. CDR3 amino acids: CASSPGTGLNYGYTF. DNA of the CDR3: TGTGCCAGCTCACCGGGAACAGGACTTAACTATGGCTACACCTTC. The entire variable domain, with the rest obtained from reference TRBV18 and TRBJ1-2, is as follows: NAGVMQNPRHLVRRRGQEARLRCSPMKGHSHVYWYRQLPEEGLKFMVYLQKENIIDESGMPKERFSAEFPKEGPSILRIQQVVRGDSAAYFCASSPGTGLNYGYTFGSGTRLTVV.

This clone was observed a single time. The chain recombines TRBV6-5 with TRBJ1-2, with D unresolved. The CDR3 is made up of 16 amino acids. Trimming took off 2 bases at V and 7 bases at J, with 20 bases between the two ends. The germline CDR1 and CDR2 sequences are MNHEY and SVGAGI. The CDR3 region is CASSYTPVEESRGYTF. CDR3 DNA sequence: TGTGCCAGCAGTTACACCCCCGTAGAGGAGTCTCGTGGCTACACCTTC.

The rearrangement links TRBV7-9 to TRBJ1-1; 8 bases map to TRBD1. Looked up from germline, CDR1 is SEHNR and CDR2 is FQNEAQ (reference sequence). Losses at the gene ends were 4 bases for V and 3 bases for J; bases not matched to a gene: 7. This CDR3 is built from 15 residues. DNA of the CDR3: TGTGCCAGCAGCTCGGACAGGGTGAGGGACACTGAAGCTTTCTTT. It is translated as CASSSDRVRDTEAFF.

This rearrangement joins TRBV5-1 to TRBJ2-3, with D perhaps TRBD1 (6 bases). Germline-derived CDR1 and CDR2 are SGHRS and YFSETQ. This CDR3 is 16 amino acids long. Between the trimmed V and J ends, which lost 0 bases and 2 bases, there was a span of 13 bases. The CDR3 reads CASSLESGHYTDTQYF. Here the CDR3 DNA reads TGCGCCAGCAGCTTGGAATCGGGACACTACACAGATACGCAGTATTTT.

This chain uses TRBV7-9 with TRBJ1-1, with TRBD1 identical over 8 bases. V shed 3 bases and J 4 bases; nucleotides not matched to a gene: 13. This CDR3 region has 17 residues. Per germline, CDR1 SEHNR and CDR2 FQNEAQ (reference sequence). CDR3: CASSFSPGGGGSTEAFF. CDR3 nucleotide sequence: TGTGCCAGCAGCTTCAGTCCAGGGGGCGGGGGGAGCACTGAAGCTTTCTTT.

V and J are TRBV11-3 and TRBJ1-3; 12 bases fit TRBD1. The CDR3 is 17 residues long. J gave up 4 bases and V 5 bases, and 9 bases lay outside the gene matches. The germline gives CDR1 SGHNT, CDR2 YENEEA. CDR3 sequence (DNA): TGTGCCAGCAGCCGAGGGACAGGGGGCGCGTGGGGAAACACCATATATTTT. This translates into CASSRGTGGAWGNTIYF.

The chain carries TRBV6-6 and TRBJ2-1, with D perhaps TRBD2 (6 bases). The CDR3 consists of 16 residues. V lost 0 bases and J 5 bases, leaving 14 bases between the germline ends. From germline, CDR1 is MNHNY and CDR2 SVGAGI (reference sequence). CDR3 nucleotide sequence: TGTGCCAGCAGTTACTCGAAAGGGGACTGGGACAATGAGCAGTTCTTC. Amino acids: CASSYSKGDWDNEQFF.

The chain is built from TRBV28 and TRBJ2-3; D gene ambiguous. CDR3 length: 14 amino acids. The germline V gene has CDR1 MDHEN and CDR2 SYDVKM. Trimming took off 4 bases at V and 5 bases at J, with 13 bases between the two ends. The CDR3 region has the DNA TGTGCCAGCAGTTCTAGGGCCTTCAGAGATACGCAGTATTTT. Protein: CASSSRAFRDTQYF.

The chain carries TRBV9 and TRBJ1-6; D is unresolved. The germline V and J ends were trimmed by 4 bases and 10 bases, with 12 bases remaining between them. Germline values: CDR1 SGDLS, CDR2 YYNGEE. The CDR3 is 13 residues long. CDR3 in DNA: TGTGCCAGCAGCCTATCCCGGGAGTCACCCCTCCACTTT. Its translation is CASSLSRESPLHF. Full variable domain (remainder filled in from reference TRBV9 and TRBJ1-6): DSGVTQTPKHLITATGQRVTLRCSPRSGDLSVYWYQQSLDQGLQFLIQYYNGEERAKGNILERFSAQQFPDLHSELNLSSLELGDSALYFCASSLSRESPLHFGNGTRLTVT.

The rearrangement uses TRBV15 and TRBJ1-4, with unresolved D. In germline, CDR1 is LNHNV, CDR2 YYDKDF (reference sequence). The CDR3 has 14 amino acids. Between the trimmed V and J ends, which lost 4 bases and 8 bases, there was a span of 14 bases. CDR3 sequence: CATSIRPVGEKLFF. CDR3 in DNA: TGTGCCACCAGCATTAGGCCGGTGGGGGAAAAACTGTTTTTT.